These T cell receptor beta chains were read from a single sample in a study of beta chain features in type 1 diabetes. Clones were sequenced by immunoSEQ multiplex PCR, and TCRdb holds only the in-frame ones, with some missing. The table has around 300,000 clones, roughly 15% seen once. Sequenced: naive CD4+ T cells from blood. Receptor source: a man aged 18 to 29 with type 1 diabetes. The CDR3 runs from the conserved cysteine through the conserved F or W. D genes are given only for firm matches. Some rows mark clone size as missing; the rest say once, few, many or name a class of expanded clone.

D: TRBD1
J: TRBJ1-2
V: TRBV29-1
size: few
CDR3: CSARTGDDGYTF
DNA: TGCAGCGCAAGGACAGGGGATGATGGCTACACCTTC

D: NA
J: TRBJ2-3
V: TRBV4-3
size: NA
CDR3: CASTQQVTDTDTQYF
DNA: TGCGCCAGCACTCAACAGGTGACCGACACAGATACGCAGTATTTT

D: NA
J: TRBJ2-1
V: TRBV7-9
size: few
CDR3: CASSSPRGASSYNEQFF
DNA: TGTGCCAGCAGCTCCCCCCGGGGGGCTAGCTCCTACAATGAGCAGTTCTTC

D: NA
J: TRBJ2-5
V: TRBV29-1
size: few
CDR3: CSTAWEGARETQYF
DNA: TGCAGCACCGCCTGGGAAGGGGCTAGAGAGACCCAGTACTTC

D: TRBD2
J: TRBJ2-3
V: TRBV28
size: NA
CDR3: CASSPPPASGQTDTQYF
DNA: TGTGCCAGCAGTCCTCCCCCGGCTAGCGGGCAAACAGATACGCAGTATTTT

D: TRBD1
J: TRBJ1-1
V: TRBV18
size: NA
CDR3: CASSPLGQTNTEAFF
DNA: TGTGCCAGCTCACCACTGGGACAGACGAACACTGAAGCTTTCTTT

D: NA
J: TRBJ1-2
V: TRBV5-1
size: NA
CDR3: CASSFDLGEGGYTF
DNA: TGCGCCAGCAGCTTCGACTTAGGGGAGGGCGGCTACACCTTC

D: NA
J: TRBJ2-7
V: TRBV1
size: NA
CDR3: CTSSHGQEAGGSYEQYF
DNA: TGCACCAGCAGCCACGGGCAAGAAGCGGGGGGCTCCTACGAGCAGTACTTC

D: NA
J: TRBJ2-5
V: TRBV5-1
size: NA
CDR3: CASSSYRVETQYF
DNA: TGCGCCAGCAGCTCATACAGGGTAGAGACCCAGTACTTC

D: NA
J: TRBJ2-2
V: TRBV9
size: NA
CDR3: CASSVGISSTGELFF
DNA: TGTGCCAGCAGCGTAGGAATTAGCAGCACCGGGGAGCTGTTTTTT

D: TRBD1
J: TRBJ2-1
V: TRBV30
size: NA
CDR3: CAWSRGTGSYNEQFF
DNA: TGTGCCTGGAGCCGGGGGACAGGGTCCTACAATGAGCAGTTCTTC

D: TRBD2
J: TRBJ2-1
V: TRBV6-6
size: NA
CDR3: CASGRGAYNEQFF
DNA: TGTGCCAGCGGTCGGGGGGCCTACAATGAGCAGTTCTTC

D: NA
J: TRBJ1-1
V: TRBV18
size: few
CDR3: CASSPRAPQEAFF
DNA: TGTGCCAGCTCACCCAGGGCCCCCCAGGAAGCTTTCTTT

D: NA
J: TRBJ2-1
V: TRBV2
size: NA
CDR3: CASKRDTSYNEQFF
DNA: TGTGCCAGCAAGAGGGACACGTCCTACAATGAGCAGTTCTTC

D: TRBD1
J: TRBJ1-4
V: TRBV7-9
size: NA
CDR3: CASSPRDRGFGEKLFF
DNA: TGTGCCAGCAGCCCCCGGGACAGGGGGTTTGGTGAAAAACTGTTTTTT

D: TRBD1
J: TRBJ2-7
V: TRBV18
size: few
CDR3: CASSPGGHQEQYF
DNA: TGTGCCAGCTCGCCAGGGGGACATCAGGAGCAGTACTTC

D: NA
J: TRBJ1-4
V: TRBV30
size: few
CDR3: CASLRPPQGVLFF
DNA: TGTGCCTCCCTCCGGCCTCCGCAAGGGGTACTGTTTTTT

D: NA
J: TRBJ2-4
V: TRBV6-5
size: NA
CDR3: CATRRLAKNIQYF
DNA: TGTGCCACGAGGAGGCTAGCCAAAAACATTCAGTACTTC

D: NA
J: TRBJ1-2
V: TRBV13
size: NA
CDR3: CASSLTASNYGYTF
DNA: TGTGCCAGCAGCTTAACCGCGTCTAACTATGGCTACACCTTC

D: TRBD1
J: TRBJ1-1
V: TRBV5-6
size: few
CDR3: CASSAPGTVNTEAFF
DNA: TGTGCCAGCAGCGCCCCCGGGACAGTGAACACTGAAGCTTTCTTT

D: NA
J: TRBJ1-2
V: TRBV30
size: NA
CDR3: CAWSVVGGSGYTF
DNA: TGTGCCTGGAGTGTAGTAGGAGGGTCTGGCTACACCTTC

D: NA
J: TRBJ2-7
V: TRBV6-6
size: NA
CDR3: CASSPPGEQYF
DNA: TGTGCCAGCAGTCCCCCCGGTGAGCAGTACTTC

D: TRBD1
J: TRBJ2-3
V: TRBV18
size: NA
CDR3: CASSPTSGQGTDTQYF
DNA: TGTGCCAGCTCACCGACTTCCGGACAGGGCACAGATACGCAGTATTTT

D: NA
J: TRBJ2-5
V: TRBV7-8
size: NA
CDR3: CASSPVNSGETQYF
DNA: TGTGCCAGCAGTCCAGTAAATTCCGGGGAGACCCAGTACTTC

D: NA
J: TRBJ2-2
V: TRBV2
size: NA
CDR3: CASSALMGLHGELFF
DNA: TGTGCCAGCAGTGCCCTAATGGGACTCCACGGGGAGCTGTTTTTT

D: NA
J: TRBJ1-5
V: TRBV7-2
size: few
CDR3: CASSLVPGNQPQHF
DNA: TGTGCCAGCAGCTTAGTTCCGGGGAATCAGCCCCAGCATTTT

D: NA
J: TRBJ1-2
V: TRBV25-1
size: few
CDR3: CASSVAGTRSYGYTF
DNA: TGTGCCAGCAGTGTAGCCGGGACACGGTCCTATGGCTACACCTTC

D: TRBD2
J: TRBJ2-7
V: TRBV4-3
size: NA
CDR3: CASSHRLAVSYEQYF
DNA: TGCGCCAGCAGCCACCGACTAGCAGTTTCCTACGAGCAGTACTTC

D: TRBD2
J: TRBJ2-3
V: TRBV4-3
size: few
CDR3: CASSQRGGTDTQYF
DNA: TGCGCCAGCAGCCAACGGGGGGGGACAGATACGCAGTATTTT

D: TRBD2
J: TRBJ2-7
V: TRBV2
size: few
CDR3: CASSEEPAGVRSYEQYF
DNA: TGTGCCAGCAGTGAAGAACCCGCGGGAGTAAGATCCTACGAGCAGTACTTC

D: NA
J: TRBJ1-1
V: TRBV5-1
size: few
CDR3: CASNSVGGTEAFF
DNA: TGCGCCAGCAACTCCGTGGGGGGCACTGAAGCTTTCTTT

D: NA
J: TRBJ1-2
V: TRBV4-3
size: few
CDR3: CASSQSLLPNYGYTF
DNA: TGCGCCAGCAGCCAGAGTCTGCTACCTAACTATGGCTACACCTTC

D: TRBD1
J: TRBJ1-2
V: TRBV28
size: NA
CDR3: CASSLSQPGQGIGYTF
DNA: TGTGCCAGCAGTTTGTCCCAACCGGGACAGGGAATTGGCTACACCTTC

D: NA
J: TRBJ2-1
V: TRBV4-1
size: NA
CDR3: CASSQVVIMEQFF
DNA: TGCGCCAGCAGCCAAGTAGTAATTATGGAGCAGTTCTTC

D: NA
J: TRBJ1-1
V: TRBV6-4
size: NA
CDR3: CASTEQGNDTEAFF
DNA: TGTGCCAGCACTGAACAGGGTAATGACACTGAAGCTTTCTTT

D: TRBD2
J: TRBJ2-5
V: TRBV5-1
size: NA
CDR3: CASSILAGQQETQYF
DNA: TGCGCCAGCAGCATTTTAGCGGGGCAGCAAGAGACCCAGTACTTC

D: NA
J: TRBJ1-4
V: TRBV11-2
size: NA
CDR3: CASRATGEKLFF
DNA: TGTGCCAGCAGGGCGACTGGTGAAAAACTGTTTTTT

D: NA
J: TRBJ1-1
V: TRBV28
size: few
CDR3: CASRGGEAFF
DNA: TGTGCCAGCCGGGGGGGTGAAGCTTTCTTT

D: NA
J: TRBJ1-2
V: TRBV5-4
size: NA
CDR3: CASSLHQGFNYGYTF
DNA: TGTGCCAGCAGCTTACATCAGGGTTTCAACTATGGCTACACCTTC

D: TRBD2
J: TRBJ2-7
V: TRBV29-1
size: NA
CDR3: CSVLGLAEAYEQYF
DNA: TGCAGCGTCCTGGGACTAGCGGAGGCCTACGAGCAGTACTTC